These 15 T cell receptor beta chains were all obtained from the same sample, sequenced in a study of beta chain features in type 1 diabetes. Findings of the study overall: The study found moderately but significantly shorter TCRB CDR3s in all four CD4+ subsets of Type 1 diabetes patients.

What was sequenced were expressed TCRB transcripts, since all of the isolated RNA had been reverse transcribed. This table comes from immunoSEQ multiplex PCR, and its TCRdb copy is limited to in-frame clones, with some not included. The data contain some 330,000 clones, 10% to 15% of them singletons. The antigens these receptors bind are not known. Input material: naive CD4+ T cells from blood. These TCRs come from a woman aged 18-29 years with type 1 diabetes.

CDR3 sequence: CASSLGLADNNEQFF. In DNA form, the CDR3 reads TGCGCCAGCAGCTTGGGACTAGCGGACAACAATGAGCAGTTCTTC. The chain combines TRBV5-1 with TRBJ2-1, with 9 bases lining up with TRBD2. The CDR3 has 15 amino acids. V shed 0 bases and J 5 bases; nucleotides not matched to a gene: 3. The germline CDR1 and CDR2 sequences are SGHRS and YFSETQ.

This clone has just a few counts. V usage is TRBV4-3 and J usage is TRBJ2-5, with D unresolved. CDR3 length: 13 amino acids. V lost 0 bases to trimming and J lost 3 bases, with 5 bases between them. Germline V gene sequence: CDR1 LGHNA, CDR2 YSLEER. DNA for the CDR3: TGCGCCAGCAGCCAAGAAGTAGAAGAGACCCAGTACTTC. Protein product: CASSQEVEETQYF.

The rearrangement joins TRBV4-3 to TRBJ1-2; no reliable D call. V lost 1 base and J lost 5, with 11 bases in between. CDR1 is LGHNA, CDR2 YSLEER, per germline. This CDR3 region has 14 residues. DNA for the CDR3: TGCGCCAGCAGCCAAGTTATCGGGGTGTATGGCTACACCTTC. It specifies CASSQVIGVYGYTF.

This clone occurred a few times. The V and J genes are TRBV2 and TRBJ2-3, with D maybe TRBD1 (5 bases). Germline loops: CDR1 SNHLY, CDR2 FYNNEI. V shed 7 bases and J shed 3 bases, with 14 bases lying between them. This CDR3 region has 14 residues. The CDR3 DNA follows: TGTGCCAGCAAAGGGGCAGGGCGGACAGATACGCAGTATTTT. Encoded protein: CASKGAGRTDTQYF.

This clone was seen more than once but under ten times. This chain uses TRBV30 with TRBJ2-7, with 9 nucleotides matching TRBD2. Germline-derived CDR1 and CDR2 are GTSNPN and SVGIG (reference sequence). After removal of 0 bases from V and 1 base from J, the junction contained 7 bases not matched to a gene. The length of the CDR3 is 16 residues. CDR3 in DNA: TGTGCCTGGAGTGTGCGGTTCACTAGCGGGTCCTACGAGCAGTACTTC. Protein product: CAWSVRFTSGSYEQYF.

The V gene is TRBV19, the J gene TRBJ1-2; D is unresolved. Germline CDR1 is LNHDA and CDR2 is SQIVND (reference sequence). V shed 3 bases and J shed 8 bases, with 10 bases lying between them. The CDR3 is 12 residues long. CDR3 sequence: CASSIEGVGYTF. CDR3 bases: TGTGCCAGTAGTATTGAGGGAGTCGGCTACACCTTC.

This clone appeared a few times. The chain combines TRBV6-5 with TRBJ2-7; 8 bases agree with TRBD1. With 0 bases clipped from V and 6 bases from J, the junction kept 7 bases outside the gene matches. Germline V gives CDR1 MNHEY, CDR2 SVGAGI. CDR3 length: 15 amino acids. CDR3 amino acids: CASSYSGQGAFEQYF. In DNA, the CDR3 is TGTGCCAGCAGTTACTCTGGGCAGGGGGCGTTCGAGCAGTACTTC.

There are a few counts of this clone. The V gene is TRBV2, the J gene TRBJ1-2; D is perhaps TRBD1 (6 bases). Deletions cut 0 bases from V and 5 bases from J, with 13 bases between. This CDR3 is built from 15 residues. From germline, CDR1 is SNHLY and CDR2 FYNNEI. In DNA, the CDR3 is TGTGCCAGCAGTGAAGCGAGGACAGTTCCGTATGGCTACACCTTC. This encodes CASSEARTVPYGYTF.

This clone appeared a few times. V and J are TRBV11-2 and TRBJ1-5, with D perhaps TRBD1 (5 bases). Trimming stripped 3 bases from V and 2 bases from J, with 8 bases between. Germline values: CDR1 SGHAT, CDR2 FQNNGV. This CDR3 is built from 14 residues. Here the CDR3 reads CASSLGGGNQPQHF. CDR3 DNA: TGTGCCAGCAGCTTGGGGGGTGGCAATCAGCCCCAGCATTTT. The whole variable domain, remainder taken from reference TRBV11-2 and TRBJ1-5, is EAGVAQSPRYKIIEKRQSVAFWCNPISGHATLYWYQQILGQGPKLLIQFQNNGVVDDSQLPKDRFSAERLKGVDSTLKIQPAKLEDSAVYLCASSLGGGNQPQHFGDGTRLSIL.

The chain couples TRBV14 to TRBJ2-7; D is possibly TRBD2 (6 bases). This CDR3 contains 17 residues. Germline assignment: CDR1 SGHDN and CDR2 FVKESK. Trimming stripped 3 bases from V and 7 bases from J, with 25 bases between. The CDR3 region has the DNA TGTGCCAGCAGCCAGATCAAGTACGGAAGAGAGGGAGGTGAGCAGTACTTC. This sequence encodes CASSQIKYGREGGEQYF.

CDR3 nucleotide sequence: TGTGCCAGCAGCATGCGGGACTCGAACACAGATACGCAGTATTTT. Translating it yields CASSMRDSNTDTQYF. The chain is built from TRBV7-9 and TRBJ2-3; perhaps TRBD2 as D (6 bases). V lost 5 bases and J 2 bases, leaving 14 bases between the germline ends. Germline loops: CDR1 SEHNR, CDR2 FQNEAQ (reference sequence). This CDR3 has 15 amino acids.

This clone was counted only a few times. The chain joins TRBV11-2 to TRBJ2-7; no firm D call. Per germline, CDR1 SGHAT and CDR2 FQNNGV. The CDR3 contains 13 residues. The ends were cut back, 3 bases at V and 5 bases at J, with 11 bases in the middle. The CDR3 spells CASSFGGEDEQYF. CDR3 DNA sequence: TGTGCCAGCAGCTTTGGCGGCGAGGACGAGCAGTACTTC.

The genes are TRBV6-1 and TRBJ2-4, with 8 bases matching TRBD1. From germline, CDR1 is MNHNS and CDR2 SASEGT. V dropped 6 bases and J dropped 5; count of bases not matched to a gene: 9. This CDR3 comprises 15 residues. The CDR3 loop is CASRRGTGPQNIQYF. The CDR3 bases are TGTGCCAGCAGGCGTGGGACAGGACCTCAAAACATTCAGTACTTC.

This rearrangement joins TRBV5-1 to TRBJ2-2, with D perhaps TRBD1 (6 bases). CDR3 size: 14 residues. The germline V gene has CDR1 SGHRS and CDR2 YFSETQ. V was pared by 2 bases and J by 5 bases, with 10 bases between. The CDR3 spells CASSFSDSTGELFF. CDR3 nucleotide sequence: TGCGCCAGCAGCTTCTCGGACAGTACCGGGGAGCTGTTTTTT.

This clone occurred a few times. In DNA form, the CDR3 reads TGTGCCAGCAGCTCCGTCGGAGGTCAAGAGACCCAGTACTTC. Its protein product is CASSSVGGQETQYF. This chain joins TRBV7-8 and TRBJ2-5; D perhaps matches TRBD2 (5 bases). The CDR3 length is 14 residues. Per germline, CDR1 SGHVS and CDR2 FQNEAQ. Trimming took 4 bases from V and 2 from J, leaving 11 bases between them.